This TCR beta chain appears in the sequencing data of a study of blood T cell repertoires in COVID-19. Across the whole study: Researchers got acute and convalescent COVID-19 samples from the United States, Italy and Spain. T cells, B-cell-depleted T cells, or PBMCs provided the cDNA or gDNA that served as material.

CDR1 SGHVS and CDR2 FQNEAQ come from the germline V gene. Germline trimming cut 4 bases from V and 8 bases from J; bases unmatched to any gene: 13. This CDR3 spans 15 amino acids. In this sample, this clone turned up many times. Per the authors' pipeline: Reference gene primer amplification gave nucleated cell count estimates. Assay: immunoSEQ multiplex PCR; the TCRdb copy retains only in-frame clones and omits some. V and J calls and clone size are copied from that table; D and trimming were computed from the DNA. This sample has 140,000 to 150,000 clones, with 88% found just once. J is TRBJ2-7 and V is TRBV7-8; the match to TRBD2 covers 8 bases. This clonotype originated in a man aged 55 to 70 with active or convalescent COVID-19. Sequencing was done on a sample of peripheral blood. CDR3 region: CASSSLAGSLGKQYF. The CDR3 DNA is TGTGCCAGCAGCTCGCTAGCGGGTTCGCTTGGAAAGCAGTACTTC.